These 6 T cell receptor beta chains were sequenced from one sample in a study of radiation and T cells in renal cell carcinoma. Generated by immunoSEQ multiplex PCR, the TCRdb table keeps only in-frame clones and is missing some. The profile covers 140,000 to 150,000 clones, with approximately 86% appearing a single time and less than 20% taken by the ten largest. Time point reported: blood 4 weeks post-SBRT, at nephrectomy. Treatment meaning: 15 Gy SBRT to primary tumor, nephrectomy 4 weeks later. Material: blood, obtained from a patient whose treatment included radiotherapy and nephrectomy. The receptor set was obtained from a woman in her 50s with renal cell carcinoma.

The V and J genes are TRBV7-2 and TRBJ1-5; perhaps TRBD1 as D (6 bases). CDR1 SGHTA and CDR2 FQGNSA come from the germline V gene. Trimming left V 5 bases short and J 0 bases short, with 11 bases between. CDR3 length: 15 amino acids. As DNA, the CDR3 is TGTGCCAGCAGCACCAACAGGGCTAGCAATCAGCCCCAGCATTTT. Protein: CASSTNRASNQPQHF.

This clone was counted only a few times. This chain uses TRBV7-9 with TRBJ1-2; 7 bases are a match to TRBD1. CDR1 is SEHNR and CDR2 is FQNEAQ in the germline V gene (reference sequence). V lost 7 bases, J lost 5 bases, and 7 bases stayed unmatched. The CDR3 runs to 13 residues. CDR3 in DNA: TGTGCCAGCACCGACGGGACAGCTTATGGCTACACCTTC. This gives the protein CASTDGTAYGYTF.

This clone was recorded a few times. The chain is built from TRBV19 and TRBJ2-7; no clear D. Germline V lookup: CDR1 LNHDA, CDR2 SQIVND (reference sequence). The CDR3 consists of 14 residues. V was clipped by 10 bases and J by 3 bases, with 19 bases between them. This CDR3 is CATRSSGSNYEQYF. Here the CDR3 DNA reads TGTGCCACCAGATCTTCGGGCAGCAACTACGAGCAGTACTTC.

The chain is built from TRBV27 and TRBJ1-4; D possibly corresponds to TRBD1 (6 bases). Germline V gene lookup returns CDR1 MNHEY and CDR2 SMNVEV (reference sequence). CDR3 length: 15 amino acids. The V end lost 5 bases, the J end lost 8 bases, and 18 bases lay between the germline ends. The CDR3 coding sequence is TGTGCCAGCAGTCCACGAGGGGGGAGCAACGAAAAACTGTTTTTT. Translated: CASSPRGGSNEKLFF.

This chain uses TRBV11-2 with TRBJ1-2; no clear D gene. V gave up 0 bases and J gave up 9 bases, with 14 bases separating them. Germline CDR1 is SGHAT and CDR2 is FQNNGV. The CDR3 has 14 residues. CDR3 in DNA: TGTGCCAGCAGCTTAGAAGGAGGCAGCTTAAGCTACACCTTC. Its protein is CASSLEGGSLSYTF.

This clone came up once. The same CDR3 also results from other DNA sequences found in this sample. The chain joins TRBV29-1 to TRBJ2-5; 11 bases are shared with TRBD2. The CDR3 loop spans 14 amino acids. Looked up from germline, CDR1 is SQVTM and CDR2 is ANQGSEA. The junction had 7 bases not matched to a gene; V was cut back by 4 bases and J by 6 bases. DNA for the CDR3: TGCAGCGTTGTACTAGCGGGGGCTGTGAAGACCCAGTACTTC. This gives the protein CSVVLAGAVKTQYF.